This TCR beta chain comes out of a study of cytomegalovirus exposure and HLA in healthy donors. With 60 Vbeta and 13 Jbeta primers, the PCR was carried out. Produced via immunoSEQ multiplex PCR; TCRdb's table is partial and in-frame only. This sample's table reports roughly 120,000 clones. The germline V gene has CDR1 SGHVS and CDR2 FNYEAQ. This CDR3 has 13 residues. Between the trimmed V and J ends, which lost 3 bases and 5 bases, there was a span of 10 bases. The sequence derives from a man aged 35 to 55 in good health and CMV-seronegative. The sample consisted of PBMCs. The rearrangement links TRBV7-6 to TRBJ1-1; no clear D. CDR3 amino acids: CASSLQAGTEAFF. In DNA, the CDR3 is TGTGCCAGCAGCTTGCAGGCGGGGACTGAAGCTTTCTTT.